The present T cell receptor (beta chain) was sequenced within a study of T cells after yellow fever vaccination. Looking at the study overall: Those fractions that held only low numbers of cells were prepared using the SMART-Seq v4 Ultra Low Input RNA kit. Points from the study as a whole: Any FACS-sorted repertoire could hold abundant clonotypes that contaminate it from the bulk population. Clonotypes found in both CD4 and CD8 compartments made up a small share.

For TCR, cDNA came from 5'RACE template switching, which added a universal primer site and UMIs. Via MiXCR, TCRdb re-called the 5' RACE reads, giving one row per CDR3 protein. This table holds 230,000 or so distinct CDR3 sequences, over 3% found once. The V and J ends lost 0 bases and 11 bases respectively, with 13 bases between them. Germline-derived CDR1 and CDR2 are LGHDT and YNNKEL (reference sequence). The CDR3 runs to 13 residues. This clonotype was recorded many times. Its specificity is unknown. The chain combines TRBV3-1 with TRBJ1-1; D is perhaps TRBD1 (5 bases). The receptor was derived from a man in his late teens or twenties who received the YFV17D yellow fever vaccine. The input for sequencing was PBMCs, taken 15 days after the yellow fever booster vaccination. The CDR3 DNA sequence: TGTGCCAGCAGCCAAGAGGCCAGGGCCGAGGCTTTCTTT. Amino acid sequence: CASSQEARAEAFF.